The 11 T cell receptor beta chains given below trace back to one sample, sequenced in a study of response to subunit inactivated influenza vaccine. TCRdb itself ran the RT-PCR reads through MiXCR, one entry per CDR3 protein. The table records 150,000 to 200,000 distinct CDR3 sequences, around 8.8% of them present only once. The sequencing here drew on non-naive T cells sorted from PBMCs, taken on the day of vaccination. All receptors derive from a man aged 50-59 years who received an inactivated influenza vaccine.

This clonotype came up many times. V usage is TRBV5-6 and J usage is TRBJ2-3; D is unresolved. Germline V lookup: CDR1 SGHDT, CDR2 YYEEEE. The CDR3 is made up of 15 amino acids. V shed 1 base and J shed 0 bases, with 9 bases lying between them. CDR3 DNA sequence: TGTGCCAGCAGCTTGATCGTGACAAGCACAGATACGCAGTATTTT. Translation gives CASSLIVTSTDTQYF.

J is TRBJ2-3 and V is TRBV28; tentative D call: TRBD2 (5 bases). V lost 4 bases and J 2 bases, leaving 19 bases between the germline ends. Germline assignment: CDR1 MDHEN and CDR2 SYDVKM. This CDR3 comprises 17 residues. The chain's CDR3 is CASSSLLISEFTDTQYF. Here the CDR3 DNA reads TGTGCCAGCAGTTCCCTTTTGATTAGCGAGTTCACAGATACGCAGTATTTT.

The chain carries TRBV6-5 and TRBJ1-2; the match to TRBD1 covers 7 bases. The CDR3 length is 15 residues. Germline CDR1 reads MNHEY; CDR2 reads SVGAGI. V lost 0 bases and J lost 8; bases outside the gene matches: 9. The CDR3 protein is CASSYSPIQGVGYTF. In DNA form, the CDR3 reads TGTGCCAGCAGTTACTCCCCAATTCAGGGGGTCGGCTACACCTTC.

The chain joins TRBV6-5 to TRBJ1-1; 10 bases are shared with TRBD1. The V and J ends lost 2 bases and 3 bases, in that order; junction bases with no gene match: 3. CDR1 and CDR2 (germline): MNHEY, SVGAGI. The CDR3 consists of 15 residues. DNA of the CDR3: TGTGCCAGCAGTTACAATGGACAGGGGGACACTGAAGCTTTCTTT. Translating it yields CASSYNGQGDTEAFF.

This clonotype was picked up many times. The chain couples TRBV5-6 to TRBJ2-7; D might be TRBD2 (6 bases). The CDR3 runs 14 residues. The V end lost 4 bases, the J end lost 1 base, and 12 bases lay between the germline ends. Per germline, CDR1 SGHDT and CDR2 YYEEEE. CDR3 in amino acids: CASSILAISYEQYF. The CDR3 bases are TGTGCCAGCAGCATCCTAGCGATTTCCTACGAGCAGTACTTC. Together with reference TRBV5-6 and TRBJ2-7, the CDR3 gives the full variable domain: DAGVTQSPTHLIKTRGQQVTLRCSPKSGHDTVSWYQQALGQGPQFIFQYYEEEERQRGNFPDRFSGHQFPNYSSELNVNALLLGDSALYLCASSILAISYEQYFGPGTRLTVT.

CDR3 in DNA: TGTGCCAGCAGTTTTGGACAGGGCAGAAGCGGGGCTTTCTTT. Residues: CASSFGQGRSGAFF. The chain recombines TRBV12-3 or TRBV12-4 with TRBJ1-1, with 8 bases fitting TRBD1. The CDR3 is 14 residues long. Losses at the gene ends were 3 bases for V and 11 bases for J; bases not matched to a gene: 11.

This clonotype was picked up many times. V gene TRBV7-9 combines with J gene TRBJ1-6; 7 bases are a match to TRBD1. V gave up 6 bases and J gave up 6 bases; unmatched junction bases: 5. The germline V gene encodes CDR1 SEHNR and CDR2 FQNEAQ (reference sequence). This CDR3 has 14 residues. The CDR3 reads CASSSGTANSPLHF. CDR3 nucleotide sequence: TGTGCCAGCAGTTCCGGGACAGCTAATTCACCCCTCCACTTT.

The chain combines TRBV4-3 with TRBJ1-3; D remains unclear. Germline V CDR1 and CDR2: LGHNA, YSLEER. V was trimmed by 0 bases and J by 0 bases, leaving 9 bases between them. CDR3 length: 16 residues. The DNA of the CDR3 is TGCGCCAGCAGCCAAGATCCATCCAGCTCTGGAAACACCATATATTTT. Protein: CASSQDPSSSGNTIYF.

The chain uses TRBV28 and TRBJ2-1; 8 nucleotides match TRBD2. After removal of 5 bases from V and 6 bases from J, the junction contained 9 bases not matched to a gene. Germline V gives CDR1 MDHEN, CDR2 SYDVKM. The length of the CDR3 is 15 residues. The CDR3 sequence is CASSPTRGGINEQFF. The CDR3 DNA follows: TGTGCCAGCAGTCCCACCCGGGGGGGAATCAATGAGCAGTTCTTC.

This clonotype was seen more than once but under ten times. The gene calls are TRBV5-6 and TRBJ1-2, with TRBD1 identical over 7 bases. Germline values: CDR1 SGHDT, CDR2 YYEEEE. V dropped 3 bases and J dropped 0; count of bases not matched to a gene: 2. CDR3 size: 14 residues. In nucleotides, the CDR3 is TGTGCCAGCAGCTGGGGACAGCCTAACTATGGCTACACCTTC. It encodes CASSWGQPNYGYTF.

V gene TRBV7-2 combines with J gene TRBJ1-6, with D uncertain. This CDR3 has 16 amino acids. Germline lookup yields CDR1 SGHTA and CDR2 FQGNSA. V was clipped by 5 bases and J by 7 bases, with 18 bases between them. For the CDR3, the DNA is TGTGCCAGCAGCCTATCCTTGGAAGGGTGGAATTCACCCCTCCACTTT. Its translation: CASSLSLEGWNSPLHF.